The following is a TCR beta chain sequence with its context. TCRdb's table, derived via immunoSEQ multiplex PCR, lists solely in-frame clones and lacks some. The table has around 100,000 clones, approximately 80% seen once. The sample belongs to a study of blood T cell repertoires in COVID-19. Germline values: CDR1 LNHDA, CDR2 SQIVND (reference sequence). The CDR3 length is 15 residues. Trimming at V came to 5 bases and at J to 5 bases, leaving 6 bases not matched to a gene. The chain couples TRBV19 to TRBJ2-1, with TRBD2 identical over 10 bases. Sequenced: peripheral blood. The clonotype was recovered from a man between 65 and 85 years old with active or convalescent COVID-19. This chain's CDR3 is CASSPRTSGNNEQFF. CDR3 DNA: TGTGCCAGTAGTCCCCGGACTAGCGGAAACAATGAGCAGTTCTTC.